These 2 T cell receptor beta chains were sequenced from one sample in a study of T cell changes during pregnancy in multiple sclerosis (dated by TCRdb to the late 2010s). The library was generated by the immunoSEQ multiplex PCR assay. TCRdb's version of the immuneACCESS table is confined to in-frame rearrangements and falls short of the full clone set. An unresolved V gene accounts for under half of the shortfall where checked; the remainder is of unknown origin. Within this sample are more than 50,000 clones, with roughly nine tenths of them counted one time only. 0.4% to 0.5% of the sample comes from the top ten. The sample here was CD4+ T cells from peripheral blood mononuclear cells, taken after pregnancy. The source is a female donor in good health, enrolled as a control in a pregnancy study.

The V gene is TRBV13, the J gene TRBJ2-7; maybe TRBD1 (5 bases). CDR1 and CDR2 from the germline V gene are PRHDT and FYEKMQ (reference sequence). V was shortened by 3 bases and J by 4 bases, with 16 bases between the two germline ends. The CDR3 has 15 amino acids. CDR3 amino acids: CASSLVGATSYEQYF. For the CDR3, the DNA is TGTGCCAGCAGCTTGGTTGGGGCGACCAGTTACGAGCAGTACTTC.

The chain has TRBV18 and TRBJ1-1, with 8 bases fitting TRBD1. This CDR3 comprises 16 residues. Looked up from germline, CDR1 is KGHSH and CDR2 is LQKENI. V shed 3 bases and J 4 bases; nucleotides not matched to a gene: 10. The CDR3 DNA is TGTGCCAGCTCACCGGGGACAGGCTCACGTTCCACTGAAGCTTTCTTT. Translated, it gives CASSPGTGSRSTEAFF.